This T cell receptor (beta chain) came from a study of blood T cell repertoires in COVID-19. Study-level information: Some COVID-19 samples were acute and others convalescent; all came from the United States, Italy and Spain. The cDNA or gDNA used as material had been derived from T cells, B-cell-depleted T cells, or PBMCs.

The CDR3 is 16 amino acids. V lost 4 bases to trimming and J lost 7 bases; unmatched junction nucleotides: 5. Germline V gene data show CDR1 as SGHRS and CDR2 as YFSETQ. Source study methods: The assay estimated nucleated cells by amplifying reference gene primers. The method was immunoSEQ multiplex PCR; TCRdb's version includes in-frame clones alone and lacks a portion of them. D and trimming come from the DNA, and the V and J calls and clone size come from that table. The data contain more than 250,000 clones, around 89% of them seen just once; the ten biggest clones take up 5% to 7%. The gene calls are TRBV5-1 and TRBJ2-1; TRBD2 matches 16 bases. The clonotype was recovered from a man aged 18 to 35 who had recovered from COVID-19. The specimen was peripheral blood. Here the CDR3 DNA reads TGCGCCAGCAGCAGGGGGGGACTAGCGGGAGGGAATGAGCAGTTCTTC. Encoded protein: CASSRGGLAGGNEQFF.